This passage covers 3 T cell receptor beta chains from one sample sequenced in a study of T cell responses to AZD1222 COVID-19 vaccine. This table comes from immunoSEQ multiplex PCR, and its TCRdb copy is limited to in-frame clones, with some not included. This table holds about 180,000 clones, more than 90% found once. The sample consisted of peripheral blood, taken on day 0 of AZD1222 vaccination. Source of these receptors: an adult in good health.

The chain joins TRBV24-1 to TRBJ1-2; 10 bases align to TRBD1. V lost 9 bases, J lost 8 bases, and 14 bases stayed unmatched. The V gene's germline CDR1 is KGHDR and CDR2 SFDVKD. The CDR3 is 15 amino acids. CDR3 nucleotides: TGTGCCACCGGATACCTTACCGGGACAGGGGTCGGCTACACCTTC. Translated, it gives CATGYLTGTGVGYTF.

The chain combines TRBV19 with TRBJ2-2, with 10 nucleotides matching TRBD2. This CDR3 has 15 residues. Germline V lookup: CDR1 LNHDA, CDR2 SQIVND (reference sequence). V lost 4 bases, J lost 1 base, and 0 bases stayed unmatched. The CDR3 loop reads CASSRLAGNTGELFF. The CDR3 region has the DNA TGTGCCAGTAGTAGACTAGCGGGGAACACCGGGGAGCTGTTTTTT. Full variable domain (rest looked up from reference TRBV19 and TRBJ2-2): DGGITQSPKYLFRKEGQNVTLSCEQNLNHDAMYWYRQDPGQGLRLIYYSQIVNDFQKGDIAEGYSVSREKKESFPLTVTSAQKNPTAFYLCASSRLAGNTGELFFGEGSRLTVL.

The chain recombines TRBV9 with TRBJ1-2; weak D call: TRBD1 (5 bases). There are 16 residues in the CDR3. V was trimmed by 0 bases and J by 5 bases, leaving 17 bases between them. CDR1 and CDR2 (germline): SGDLS, YYNGEE. CDR3 DNA sequence: TGTGCCAGCAGCGTAGAATCCGGGGGGAGGAGGTATGGCTACACCTTC. Translated, it gives CASSVESGGRRYGYTF.